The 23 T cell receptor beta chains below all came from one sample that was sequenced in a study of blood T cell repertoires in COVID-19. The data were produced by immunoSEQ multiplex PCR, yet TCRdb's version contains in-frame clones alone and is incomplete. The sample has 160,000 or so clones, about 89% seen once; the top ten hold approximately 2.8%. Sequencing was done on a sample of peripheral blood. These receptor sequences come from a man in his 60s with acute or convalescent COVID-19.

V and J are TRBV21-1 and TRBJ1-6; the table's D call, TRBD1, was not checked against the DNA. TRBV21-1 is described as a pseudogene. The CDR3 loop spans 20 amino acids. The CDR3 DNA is TGTGCCAGCACGCGCATTGTCTCCAAGGACAGGGGGGAGTTGGATTCACCCCTCCACTTT. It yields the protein CASTRIVSKDRGELDSPLHF.

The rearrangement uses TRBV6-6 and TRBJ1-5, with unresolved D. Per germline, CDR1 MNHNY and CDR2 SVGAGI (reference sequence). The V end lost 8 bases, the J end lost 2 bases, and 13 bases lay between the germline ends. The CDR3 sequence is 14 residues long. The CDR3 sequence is CASSPSGGNQPQHF. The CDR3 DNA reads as TGTGCCAGCTCTCCCTCGGGAGGCAATCAGCCCCAGCATTTT.

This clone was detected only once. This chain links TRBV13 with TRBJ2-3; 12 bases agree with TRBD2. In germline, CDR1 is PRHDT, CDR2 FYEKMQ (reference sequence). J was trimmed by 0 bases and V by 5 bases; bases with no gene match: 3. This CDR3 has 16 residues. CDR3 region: CASSRLAGVSTDTQYF. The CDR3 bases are TGTGCCAGCAGCCGACTAGCGGGGGTTAGCACAGATACGCAGTATTTT. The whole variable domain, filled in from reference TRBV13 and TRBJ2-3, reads AAGVIQSPRHLIKEKRETATLKCYPIPRHDTVYWYQQGPGQDPQFLISFYEKMQSDKGSIPDRFSAQQFSDYHSELNMSSLELGDSALYFCASSRLAGVSTDTQYFGPGTRLTVL.

For the CDR3, the DNA is TGTGCCAGCAGTTCAAGATCGACAGGGGTGGGGGCTGAAGCTTTCTTT. It codes for CASSSRSTGVGAEAFF. J is TRBJ1-1 and V is TRBV27, with 8 positions matching TRBD1. CDR1 MNHEY and CDR2 SMNVEV come from the germline V gene (reference sequence). The CDR3 totals 16 residues. With V trimmed by 4 bases and J by 6 bases, 13 bases remained unmatched.

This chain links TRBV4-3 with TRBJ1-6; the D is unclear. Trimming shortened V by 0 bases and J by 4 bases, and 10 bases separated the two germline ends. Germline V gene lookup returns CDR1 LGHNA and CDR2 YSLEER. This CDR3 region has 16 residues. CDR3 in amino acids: CASSQDYRSYNSPLHF. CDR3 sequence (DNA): TGCGCCAGCAGCCAAGATTACAGATCTTATAATTCACCCCTCCACTTT.

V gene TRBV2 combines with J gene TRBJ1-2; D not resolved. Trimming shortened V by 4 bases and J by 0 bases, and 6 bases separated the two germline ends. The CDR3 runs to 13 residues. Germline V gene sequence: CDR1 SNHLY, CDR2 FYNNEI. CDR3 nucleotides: TGTGCCAGCAGTGTTGAGGCTAACTATGGCTACACCTTC. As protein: CASSVEANYGYTF.

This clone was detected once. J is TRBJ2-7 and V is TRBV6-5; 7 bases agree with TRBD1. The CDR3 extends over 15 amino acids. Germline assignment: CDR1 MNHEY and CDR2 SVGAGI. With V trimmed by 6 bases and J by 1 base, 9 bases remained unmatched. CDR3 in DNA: TGTGCCAGCAGCATTAACAGGGGTCCTTCCTACGAGCAGTACTTC. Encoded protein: CASSINRGPSYEQYF.

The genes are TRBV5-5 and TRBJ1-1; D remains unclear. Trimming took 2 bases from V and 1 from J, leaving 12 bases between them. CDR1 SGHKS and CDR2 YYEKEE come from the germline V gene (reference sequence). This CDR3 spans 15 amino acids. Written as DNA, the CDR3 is TGTGCCAGCAGCTTAGAGCCCCTCTCGAACACTGAAGCTTTCTTT. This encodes CASSLEPLSNTEAFF. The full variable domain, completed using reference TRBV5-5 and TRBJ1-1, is DAGVTQSPTHLIKTRGQQVTLRCSPISGHKSVSWYQQVLGQGPQFIFQYYEKEERGRGNFPDRFSARQFPNYSSELNVNALLLGDSALYLCASSLEPLSNTEAFFGQGTRLTVV.

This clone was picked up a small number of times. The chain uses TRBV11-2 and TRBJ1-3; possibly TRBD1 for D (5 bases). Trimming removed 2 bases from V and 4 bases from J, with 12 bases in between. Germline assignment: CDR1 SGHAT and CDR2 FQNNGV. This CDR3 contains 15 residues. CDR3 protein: CASSLLQAGGNTIYF. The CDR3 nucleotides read TGTGCCAGCAGCTTATTACAGGCAGGAGGAAACACCATATATTTT.

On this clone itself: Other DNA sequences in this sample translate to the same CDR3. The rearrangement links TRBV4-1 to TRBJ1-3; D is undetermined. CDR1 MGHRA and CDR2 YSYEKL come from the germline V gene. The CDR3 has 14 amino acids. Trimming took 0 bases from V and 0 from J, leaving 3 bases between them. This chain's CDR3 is CASSQDSSGNTIYF. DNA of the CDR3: TGCGCCAGCAGCCAAGATAGCTCTGGAAACACCATATATTTT.

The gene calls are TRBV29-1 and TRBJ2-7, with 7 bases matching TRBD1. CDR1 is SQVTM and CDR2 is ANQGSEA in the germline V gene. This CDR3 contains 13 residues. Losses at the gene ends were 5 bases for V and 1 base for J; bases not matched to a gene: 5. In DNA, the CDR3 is TGCAGCGTTTCGACAGGGTCTTCCTACGAGCAGTACTTC. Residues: CSVSTGSSYEQYF.

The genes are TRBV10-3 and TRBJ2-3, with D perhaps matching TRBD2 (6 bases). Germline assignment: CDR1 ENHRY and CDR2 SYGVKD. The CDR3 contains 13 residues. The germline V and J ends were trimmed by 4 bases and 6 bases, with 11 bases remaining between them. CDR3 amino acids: CAISVSEGDTQYF. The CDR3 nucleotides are TGTGCCATCAGTGTATCGGAGGGGGATACGCAGTATTTT.

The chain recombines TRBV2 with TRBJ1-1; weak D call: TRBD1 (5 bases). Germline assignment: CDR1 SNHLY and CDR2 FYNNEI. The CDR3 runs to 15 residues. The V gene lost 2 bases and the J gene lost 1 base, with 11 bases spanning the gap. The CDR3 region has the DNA TGTGCCAGCAGTGAATCCCTCGGGGGGAACACTGAAGCTTTCTTT. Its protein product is CASSESLGGNTEAFF.

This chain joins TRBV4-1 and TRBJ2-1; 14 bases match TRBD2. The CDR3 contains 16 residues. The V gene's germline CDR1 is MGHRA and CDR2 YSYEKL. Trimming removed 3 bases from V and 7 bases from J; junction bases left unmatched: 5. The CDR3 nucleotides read TGCGCCAGCAGCCAGGGACTAGCGGGGGCGGGGAATGAGCAGTTCTTC. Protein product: CASSQGLAGAGNEQFF.

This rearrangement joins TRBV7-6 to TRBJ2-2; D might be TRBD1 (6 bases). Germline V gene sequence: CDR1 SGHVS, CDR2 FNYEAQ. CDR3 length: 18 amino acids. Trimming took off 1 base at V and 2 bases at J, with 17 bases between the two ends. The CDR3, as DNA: TGTGCCAGCAGCTTAGTTGGGGGCGCGGCTGGTAACACCGGGGAGCTGTTTTTT. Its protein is CASSLVGGAAGNTGELFF.

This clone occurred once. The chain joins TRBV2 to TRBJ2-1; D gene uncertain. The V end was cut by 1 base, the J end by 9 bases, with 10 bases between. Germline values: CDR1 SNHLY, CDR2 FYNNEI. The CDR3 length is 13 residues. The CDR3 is CASSEGWASEQFF. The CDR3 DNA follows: TGTGCCAGCAGTGAAGGGTGGGCCAGTGAGCAGTTCTTC.

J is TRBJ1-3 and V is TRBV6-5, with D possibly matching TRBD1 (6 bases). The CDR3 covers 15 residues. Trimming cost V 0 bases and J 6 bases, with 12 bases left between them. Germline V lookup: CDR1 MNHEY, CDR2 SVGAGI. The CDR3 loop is CASSYSGRGQNTIYF. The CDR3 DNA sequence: TGTGCCAGCAGTTACTCGGGCAGGGGCCAAAACACCATATATTTT.

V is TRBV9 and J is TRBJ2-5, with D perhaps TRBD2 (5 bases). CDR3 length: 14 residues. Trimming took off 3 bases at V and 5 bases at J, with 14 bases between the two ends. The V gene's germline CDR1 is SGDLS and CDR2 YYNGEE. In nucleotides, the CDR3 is TGTGCCAGCAGCGCCACGACCTCGGGGGAGACCCAGTACTTC. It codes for CASSATTSGETQYF.

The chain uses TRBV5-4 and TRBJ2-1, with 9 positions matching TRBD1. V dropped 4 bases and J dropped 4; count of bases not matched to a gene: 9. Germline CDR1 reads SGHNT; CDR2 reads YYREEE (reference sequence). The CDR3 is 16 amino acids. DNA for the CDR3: TGTGCCAGCAGCATACCGGGACAGGGCGCTTACAATGAGCAGTTCTTC. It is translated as CASSIPGQGAYNEQFF. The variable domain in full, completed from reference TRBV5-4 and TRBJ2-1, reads ETGVTQSPTHLIKTRGQQVTLRCSSQSGHNTVSWYQQALGQGPQFIFQYYREEENGRGNFPPRFSGLQFPNYSSELNVNALELDDSALYLCASSIPGQGAYNEQFFGPGTRLTVL.

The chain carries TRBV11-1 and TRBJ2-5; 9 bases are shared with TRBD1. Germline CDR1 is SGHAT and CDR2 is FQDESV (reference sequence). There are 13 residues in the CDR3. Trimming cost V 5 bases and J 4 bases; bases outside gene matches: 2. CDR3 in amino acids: CASSPDRGETQYF. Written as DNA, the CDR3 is TGTGCCAGCAGCCCGGACAGGGGAGAGACCCAGTACTTC.

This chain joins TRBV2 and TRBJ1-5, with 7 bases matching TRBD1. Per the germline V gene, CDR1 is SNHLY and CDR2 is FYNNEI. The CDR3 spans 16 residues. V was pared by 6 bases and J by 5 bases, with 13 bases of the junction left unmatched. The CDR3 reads CASSPRAGGLHQPQHF. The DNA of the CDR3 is TGTGCCAGCAGCCCTCGGGCAGGGGGTCTGCATCAGCCCCAGCATTTT.

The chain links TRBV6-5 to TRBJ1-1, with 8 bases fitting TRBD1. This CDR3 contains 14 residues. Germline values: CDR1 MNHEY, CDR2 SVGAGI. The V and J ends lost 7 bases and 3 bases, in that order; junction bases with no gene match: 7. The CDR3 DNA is TGTGCCAGCACCTATGACAGGGGTGACACTGAAGCTTTCTTT. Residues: CASTYDRGDTEAFF.

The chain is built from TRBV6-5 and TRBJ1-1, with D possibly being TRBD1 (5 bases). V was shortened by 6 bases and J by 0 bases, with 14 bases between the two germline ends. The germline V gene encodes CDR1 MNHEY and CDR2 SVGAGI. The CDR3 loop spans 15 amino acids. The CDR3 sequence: CASRPSGAMNTEAFF. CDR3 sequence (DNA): TGTGCCAGCAGGCCCAGCGGGGCGATGAACACTGAAGCTTTCTTT.